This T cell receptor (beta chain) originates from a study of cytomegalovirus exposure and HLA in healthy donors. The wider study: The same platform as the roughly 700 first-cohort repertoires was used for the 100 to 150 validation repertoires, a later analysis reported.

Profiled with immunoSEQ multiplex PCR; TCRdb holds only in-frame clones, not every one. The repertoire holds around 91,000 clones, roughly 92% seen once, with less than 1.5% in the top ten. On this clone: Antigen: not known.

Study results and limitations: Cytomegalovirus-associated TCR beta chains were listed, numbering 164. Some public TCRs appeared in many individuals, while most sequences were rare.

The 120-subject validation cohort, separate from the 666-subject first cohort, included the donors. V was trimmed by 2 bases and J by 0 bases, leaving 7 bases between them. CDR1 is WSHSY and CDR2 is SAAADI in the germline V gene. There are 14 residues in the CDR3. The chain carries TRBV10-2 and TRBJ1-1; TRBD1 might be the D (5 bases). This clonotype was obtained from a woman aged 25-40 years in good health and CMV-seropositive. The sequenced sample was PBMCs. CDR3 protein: CASSEGHMNTEAFF. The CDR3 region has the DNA TGCGCCAGCAGTGAGGGACACATGAACACTGAAGCTTTCTTT.